Below, 17 T cell receptor beta chains from the same sample are listed, as sequenced in a study of T cell responses to AZD1222 COVID-19 vaccine. Clones were read by immunoSEQ multiplex PCR, and TCRdb kept only the in-frame ones, dropping some. The sample holds over 100,000 clones, about nine tenths seen once. The source material was peripheral blood, sampled 28 days after the second AZD1222 dose. These receptors all come from an adult who received the AZD1222 COVID-19 vaccine.

The rearrangement links TRBV9 to TRBJ2-6; D not resolved. The CDR3 runs 15 residues. V was shortened by 0 bases and J by 4 bases, with 8 bases between the two germline ends. Germline CDR1 and CDR2: SGDLS and YYNGEE. The CDR3 DNA sequence: TGTGCCAGCAGCGTAGTTGCTTTAGGGGCCAACGTCCTGACTTTC. Translating gives CASSVVALGANVLTF.

Here the CDR3 DNA reads TGCGCCAGCAGCACCGGGACGGTAAACACCGGGGAGCTGTTTTTT. It translates to CASSTGTVNTGELFF. The chain uses TRBV5-1 and TRBJ2-2; tentatively, D is TRBD1 or TRBD2 (5 bases each). The CDR3 consists of 15 residues. V was cut by 4 bases and J by 2 bases, with 12 bases left in between. Germline assignment: CDR1 SGHRS and CDR2 YFSETQ.

This chain joins TRBV5-1 and TRBJ2-1, with a tentative D call TRBD2 (6 bases). This CDR3 region has 15 residues. Germline V lookup: CDR1 SGHRS, CDR2 YFSETQ. Trimming cost V 0 bases and J 8 bases, with 15 bases left between them. CDR3 amino acids: CASSLDRAGRDEQFF. As DNA, the CDR3 is TGCGCCAGCAGCTTGGACCGGGCGGGGCGCGATGAGCAGTTCTTC. Together with reference TRBV5-1 and TRBJ2-1, the CDR3 gives the full variable domain: KAGVTQTPRYLIKTRGQQVTLSCSPISGHRSVSWYQQTPGQGLQFLFEYFSETQRNKGNFPGRFSGRQFSNSRSEMNVSTLELGDSALYLCASSLDRAGRDEQFFGPGTRLTVL.

This sequence joins TRBV24-1 and TRBJ1-5; 7 bases are a match to TRBD1. J lost 2 bases, V lost 11 bases, and 17 bases had no gene match. Germline values: CDR1 KGHDR, CDR2 SFDVKD. CDR3 size: 17 residues. The CDR3: CAKDRDGNILGNQPQHF. CDR3 DNA: TGTGCCAAAGACAGGGACGGTAATATATTAGGCAATCAGCCCCAGCATTTT.

The chain couples TRBV4-1 to TRBJ2-7, with 12 bases lining up with TRBD1. V lost 1 base, J lost 7 bases, and 8 bases stayed unmatched. Germline CDR1 is MGHRA and CDR2 is YSYEKL. The CDR3 is 16 amino acids. The CDR3 is CASSQAGTGGWGEQYF. CDR3 DNA sequence: TGCGCCAGCAGCCAAGCGGGGACAGGGGGCTGGGGAGAGCAGTACTTC.

The chain couples TRBV5-1 to TRBJ2-5; TRBD1 is a possible D gene (6 bases). This CDR3 spans 15 amino acids. CDR1 is SGHRS and CDR2 is YFSETQ in the germline V gene. The V end was cut by 1 base, the J end by 2 bases, with 12 bases between. CDR3 DNA sequence: TGCGCCAGCAGCTTGAGGGGGTACGGGCAAGAGACCCAGTACTTC. Amino acid sequence: CASSLRGYGQETQYF.

A few counts support this clone. The J gene is TRBJ2-1, the V gene TRBV5-1; 11 bases are a match to TRBD1. Germline V gene lookup returns CDR1 SGHRS and CDR2 YFSETQ. There are 17 residues in the CDR3. With 4 bases clipped from V and 6 bases from J, the junction kept 12 bases outside the gene matches. The CDR3 is CASSHLRTGGNRNEQFF. CDR3 sequence (DNA): TGCGCCAGCAGCCATCTCCGGACAGGGGGCAATCGCAATGAGCAGTTCTTC. The full variable domain, with the rest looked up from reference TRBV5-1 and TRBJ2-1, is KAGVTQTPRYLIKTRGQQVTLSCSPISGHRSVSWYQQTPGQGLQFLFEYFSETQRNKGNFPGRFSGRQFSNSRSEMNVSTLELGDSALYLCASSHLRTGGNRNEQFFGPGTRLTVL.

This sequence joins TRBV19 and TRBJ1-1; D uncertain. The ends were cut back, 3 bases at V and 0 bases at J, with 8 bases in the middle. Germline V lookup: CDR1 LNHDA, CDR2 SQIVND (reference sequence). CDR3 length equals 14 residues. This CDR3 reads CASSIARMNTEAFF. In DNA, the CDR3 is TGTGCCAGTAGTATTGCCAGAATGAACACTGAAGCTTTCTTT.

This chain uses TRBV6-5 with TRBJ2-1, with a tentative D call TRBD1 (5 bases). Trimming stripped 8 bases from V and 5 bases from J, with 13 bases between. Germline V gene lookup returns CDR1 MNHEY and CDR2 SVGAGI. CDR3 length: 13 residues. The CDR3 loop is CASLSTANNEQFF. The CDR3 nucleotides are TGTGCCAGCTTATCGACAGCTAACAATGAGCAGTTCTTC.

The genes are TRBV6-2 or TRBV6-3 and TRBJ1-1; 9 positions agree with TRBD1. The CDR3 length is 17 residues. CDR1 is MNHEY and CDR2 is SVGEGT in the germline V gene. V was clipped by 0 bases and J by 5 bases; unmatched bases: 10. In nucleotides, the CDR3 is TGTGCCAGCAGTTACTCAGGGGGTACAGGGGGCTGGACTGAAGCTTTCTTT. Amino acids: CASSYSGGTGGWTEAFF.

In DNA form, the CDR3 reads TGTGCCAGCAGTAGACAGCTCCCATGGAACACTGAAGCTTTCTTT. Its protein product is CASSRQLPWNTEAFF. The V and J genes are TRBV6-5 and TRBJ1-1; a possible D gene is TRBD1 (5 bases). V was pared by 5 bases and J by 1 base, with 14 bases between. CDR3 length: 15 amino acids. CDR1 and CDR2 from the germline V gene are MNHEY and SVGAGI.

The chain has TRBV13 and TRBJ1-3; TRBD1 might be the D (6 bases). The CDR3 consists of 13 residues. V was clipped by 6 bases and J by 2 bases, with 8 bases between them. CDR1 PRHDT and CDR2 FYEKMQ come from the germline V gene (reference sequence). The chain's CDR3 is CASRNRAGNTIYF. The CDR3 DNA reads TGTGCCAGCAGAAACAGGGCTGGAAACACCATATATTTT.

V is TRBV28 and J is TRBJ2-1; the D gene is possibly TRBD2 (6 bases). Germline CDR1 MDHEN, CDR2 SYDVKM. V gave up 3 bases and J gave up 5 bases, with 14 bases separating them. The CDR3 is 15 residues long. This CDR3 is CASSFYFKRDNEQFF. DNA for the CDR3: TGTGCCAGCAGTTTTTATTTTAAGCGGGACAATGAGCAGTTCTTC.

The chain carries TRBV11-3 and TRBJ1-6; 7 bases line up with TRBD1. CDR1 and CDR2 from the germline V gene are SGHNT and YENEEA. The CDR3 has 17 amino acids. The trim removed 5 bases at V and 5 bases at J, leaving 12 bases unmatched. CDR3 in DNA: TGTGCCAGCAGCGGACGTGGGACAGAAACCGATAATTCACCCCTCCACTTT. Its translation is CASSGRGTETDNSPLHF.

The chain uses TRBV3-1 (or the pseudogene TRBV3-2) and TRBJ1-5, with 7 bases aligning to TRBD1. Per germline, CDR1 LGHDT and CDR2 YNNKEL (reference sequence). This CDR3 has 16 amino acids. J lost 0 bases, V lost 4 bases, and 6 bases had no gene match. CDR3 coding DNA: TGTGCCAGCAGCCCGACAGGGAAGGGTAGCAATCAGCCCCAGCATTTT. Its protein product is CASSPTGKGSNQPQHF.

CDR3 in DNA: TGTGCCAGCAGCTCACAAGAGACCCAGTACTTC. Its protein is CASSSQETQYF. This chain joins TRBV7-2 and TRBJ2-5; no clear D. Deletions cut 4 bases from V and 2 bases from J, with 2 bases between. This CDR3 region has 11 residues. Per the germline V gene, CDR1 is SGHTA and CDR2 is FQGNSA.

The genes are TRBV5-1 and TRBJ2-2, with 11 bases lining up with TRBD2. With 3 bases clipped from V and 5 bases from J, the junction kept 9 bases outside the gene matches. The length of the CDR3 is 17 residues. In germline, CDR1 is SGHRS, CDR2 YFSETQ. DNA of the CDR3: TGCGCCAGCAGCTCCGTACTAGCGGGAGCGGGGACCGGGGAGCTGTTTTTT. It translates to CASSSVLAGAGTGELFF.